This record looks at one T cell receptor beta chain sequence and its context. Its cognate antigen is unknown. T cells were sequenced at a targeted depth of 1 in 200,000 to 1 in 1 million. The method was immunoSEQ multiplex PCR; TCRdb's version includes in-frame clones alone and lacks a portion of them. Altogether about 150,000 clones are present, about 75% being singletons, with the ten largest covering about 4.7%. The V segment lost 3 bases and the J segment 8 bases; nucleotides outside the gene matches: 8. This CDR3 comprises 14 residues. CDR1 and CDR2 from the germline V gene are SGHDN and FVKESK. This sample is part of a study of cytotoxic CD8 clonotypes in ibrutinib-treated CLL. The study's findings and limits: Clonality was higher at baseline than in age-matched healthy donors and tracked circulating CD8+ T-cell counts.

This chain joins TRBV14 and TRBJ2-7, with 9 positions matching TRBD2. Material: PBMCs, obtained after 24 months of ibrutinib treatment. This clonotype was obtained from a human donor with chronic lymphocytic leukemia. CDR3 sequence: CASSHSGGPIQQYF. The CDR3 nucleotides are TGTGCCAGCAGCCATAGCGGGGGCCCAATACAGCAGTACTTC.